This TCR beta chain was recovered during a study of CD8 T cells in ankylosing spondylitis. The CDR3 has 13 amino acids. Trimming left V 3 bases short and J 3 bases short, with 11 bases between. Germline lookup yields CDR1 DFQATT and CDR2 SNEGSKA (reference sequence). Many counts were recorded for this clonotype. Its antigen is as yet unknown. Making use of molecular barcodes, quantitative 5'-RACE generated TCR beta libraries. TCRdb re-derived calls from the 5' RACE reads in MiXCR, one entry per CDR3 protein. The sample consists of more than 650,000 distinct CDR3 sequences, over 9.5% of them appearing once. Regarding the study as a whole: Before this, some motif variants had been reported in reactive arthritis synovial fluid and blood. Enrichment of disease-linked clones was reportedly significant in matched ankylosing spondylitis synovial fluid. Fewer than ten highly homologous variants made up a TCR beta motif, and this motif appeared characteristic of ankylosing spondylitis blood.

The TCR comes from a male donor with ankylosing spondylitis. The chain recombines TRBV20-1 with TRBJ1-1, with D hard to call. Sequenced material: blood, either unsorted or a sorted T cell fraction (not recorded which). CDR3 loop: CSASTRRYTEAFF. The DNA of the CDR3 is TGCAGTGCTAGCACTCGGAGATACACTGAAGCTTTCTTT.